These T cell receptor beta chains were read from a single sample in a study of Graves' ophthalmopathy and Graves' hyperthyroidism. TCRdb processed the multiplex PCR reads anew with MiXCR; each CDR3 protein has one entry. The sample holds around 520,000 distinct CDR3 sequences, 35% to 45% seen once. Input material: peripheral blood or thyroid tissue (not recorded which). The receptors come from an adult man with Graves' hyperthyroidism. Both conserved end residues are part of each CDR3. A D gene is named only where the DNA matches it firmly. Only some rows state a clone size, as once, few, many or a class for expanded clones.

size | D | J | V | length | DNA | CDR3
few | TRBD2 | TRBJ2-7 | TRBV12-5 | 15 | TGTGCTAGTGGTTTGGTAGGACTAGCGGGTGGCGAGCAGTACTTC | CASGLVGLAGGEQYF
many | . | TRBJ1-6 | TRBV2 | 14 | TGTGCCAGCAGTGAACTAACTACTGGTTCACCCCTCCACTTT | CASSELTTGSPLHF
many | . | TRBJ1-5 | TRBV2 | 14 | TGTGCCAGCAGGTCAGCCTATAGCAATCAGCCCCAGCATTTT | CASRSAYSNQPQHF
many | TRBD1 | TRBJ2-7 | TRBV24-1 | 15 | TGTGCCACCAGTGATCCCGGGACAGGAGCCTACGAGCAGTACTTC | CATSDPGTGAYEQYF
many | . | TRBJ1-1 | TRBV20-1 | 13 | TGCAGTGCTAGAGACCCCAGGGTTCGCGAAGCTTTCTTT | CSARDPRVREAFF
. | . | TRBJ1-2 | TRBV11-2 | 15 | TGCGCCAGCAGCTTGACCTCGACAGGCAACTATGGCTACACCTTC | CASSLTSTGNYGYTF
once | TRBD1 | TRBJ2-7 | TRBV2 | 14 | TGTGCCAGCAGTACTCCGGGACAGGCCTACGAGCAGTACTTC | CASSTPGQAYEQYF
many | . | TRBJ2-5 | TRBV2 | 15 | TGTGCCAGCAGGCTCCGGGACTCAATGACGGAGACCCAGTACTTC | CASRLRDSMTETQYF
. | . | TRBJ1-2 | TRBV2 | 15 | TGTGCCAGCAGAGGAGGGCAGCCGGAGGTCAGCGGCTACACCTTC | CASRGGQPEVSGYTF
many | TRBD1 | TRBJ1-1 | TRBV12-3/TRBV12-4 | 14 | TGTGCCAGCAGGAGGGGGCGGGGAGGCACTGAAGCTTTCTTT | CASRRGRGGTEAFF
many | . | TRBJ1-2 | TRBV12-3/TRBV12-4 | 15 | TGTGCCAGCAGTCCGTGGACACCAACTAACTATGGCTACACCTTC | CASSPWTPTNYGYTF
. | TRBD1 | TRBJ1-2 | TRBV2 | 16 | TGTGCCAGCAGTGAAAGGACAGGGGCGAGCAGCTATGGCTACACCTTC | CASSERTGASSYGYTF
many | . | TRBJ2-5 | TRBV5-5 | 12 | TGTGCCAGCAGCGGGCCCGCAGAGACCCAGTACTTC | CASSGPAETQYF
. | . | TRBJ1-1 | TRBV2 | 11 | TGTGCCAGCAGCGCGCTCGGACCAGCTTTCTTT | CASSALGPAFF
few | . | TRBJ2-5 | TRBV19 | 16 | TGTGCCAGTAGTATTCTTGCGGGGTCGGCTGGCGAGACCCAGTACTTC | CASSILAGSAGETQYF
few | TRBD1 | TRBJ1-1 | TRBV7-9 | 14 | TGTGCCAGCAGCCGGCGACCACAGGGGACTGAAGCTTTCTTT | CASSRRPQGTEAFF
. | . | TRBJ1-4 | TRBV25-1 | 17 | TGTGCCAGCACTCATGATACGATCTTTGCCCCTAATGAAGAACTGTTTTTT | CASTHDTIFAPNEELFF
. | . | TRBJ1-2 | TRBV29-1 | 12 | TGCAGCGGGGAACTCCGGGAACTCGGCTACACCTTC | CSGELRELGYTF
many | TRBD1 | TRBJ1-6 | TRBV20-1 | 13 | TGCAGTGCTCCGGGACAGGGGGAGTCACCCCTCCACTTT | CSAPGQGESPLHF
. | TRBD1 | TRBJ1-4 | TRBV12-3/TRBV12-4 | 15 | TGTGCCAGCAGCACGGCCGGGACAGGGATCGAAAAACTGTTTTTT | CASSTAGTGIEKLFF
. | TRBD1 | TRBJ1-3 | TRBV29-1 | 13 | TGCAGCGTTGAAGAACAGGGGGGAAACACCATATATTTT | CSVEEQGGNTIYF
few | TRBD2 | TRBJ2-7 | TRBV20-1 | 13 | TGCAGTGCCCCGGGACTAGGGACCTACGAGCAGTACTTC | CSAPGLGTYEQYF
. | TRBD1 | TRBJ2-7 | TRBV7-2 | 15 | TGTGCCAGCAGCTTAGACGACAGGGGTTCCTACGAGCAGTACTTC | CASSLDDRGSYEQYF
. | TRBD1 | TRBJ1-5 | TRBV9 | 16 | TGTGCCAGCAGCGTCCCAGGGACAGGGAGAGGGCAGCCCCAGCATTTT | CASSVPGTGRGQPQHF